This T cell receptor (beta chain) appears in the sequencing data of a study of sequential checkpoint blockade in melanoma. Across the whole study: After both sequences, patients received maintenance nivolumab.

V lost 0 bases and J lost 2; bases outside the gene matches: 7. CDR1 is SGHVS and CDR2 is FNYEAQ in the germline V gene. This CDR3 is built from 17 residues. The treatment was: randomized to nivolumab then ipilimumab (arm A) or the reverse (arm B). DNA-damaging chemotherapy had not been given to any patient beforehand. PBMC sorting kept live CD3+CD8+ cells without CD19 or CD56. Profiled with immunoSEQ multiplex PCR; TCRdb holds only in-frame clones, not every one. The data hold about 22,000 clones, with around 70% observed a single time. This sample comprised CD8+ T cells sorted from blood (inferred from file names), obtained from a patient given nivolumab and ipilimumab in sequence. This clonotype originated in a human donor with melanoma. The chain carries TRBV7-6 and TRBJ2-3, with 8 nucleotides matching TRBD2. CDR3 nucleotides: TGTGCCAGCAGCTTAGCTCCGGGCGGGGGGATCACAGATACGCAGTATTTT. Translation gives CASSLAPGGGITDTQYF.